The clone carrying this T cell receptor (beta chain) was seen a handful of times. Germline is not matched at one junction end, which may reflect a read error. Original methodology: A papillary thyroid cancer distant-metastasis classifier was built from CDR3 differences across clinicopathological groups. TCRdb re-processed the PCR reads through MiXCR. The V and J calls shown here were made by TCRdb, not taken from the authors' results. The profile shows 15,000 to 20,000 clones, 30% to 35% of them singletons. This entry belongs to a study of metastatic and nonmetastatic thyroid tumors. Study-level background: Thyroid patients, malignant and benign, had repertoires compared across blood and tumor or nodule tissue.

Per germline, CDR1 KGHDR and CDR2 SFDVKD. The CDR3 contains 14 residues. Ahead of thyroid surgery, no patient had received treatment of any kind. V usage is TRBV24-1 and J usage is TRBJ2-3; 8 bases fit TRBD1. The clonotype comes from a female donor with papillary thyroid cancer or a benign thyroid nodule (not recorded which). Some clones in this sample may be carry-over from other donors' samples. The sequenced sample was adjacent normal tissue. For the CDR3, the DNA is TGTGCCAGCAGTCCCCGACAGGGGAGAGATACGCAGTATTTT. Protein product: CASSPRQGRDTQYF.